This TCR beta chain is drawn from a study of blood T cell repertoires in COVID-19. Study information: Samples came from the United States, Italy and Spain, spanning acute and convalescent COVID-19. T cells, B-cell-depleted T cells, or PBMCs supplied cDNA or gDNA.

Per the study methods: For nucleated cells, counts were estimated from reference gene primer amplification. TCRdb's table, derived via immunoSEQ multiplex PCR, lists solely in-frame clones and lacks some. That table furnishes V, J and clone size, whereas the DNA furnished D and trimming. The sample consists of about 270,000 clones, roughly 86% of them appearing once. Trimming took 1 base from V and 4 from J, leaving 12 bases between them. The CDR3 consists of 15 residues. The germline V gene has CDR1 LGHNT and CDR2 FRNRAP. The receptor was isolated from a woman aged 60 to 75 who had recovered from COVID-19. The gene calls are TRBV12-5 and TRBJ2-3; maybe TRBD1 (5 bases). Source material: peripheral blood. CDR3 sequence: CASGLGLRVSDTQYF. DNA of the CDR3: TGTGCTAGTGGTTTGGGCCTCAGGGTCTCAGATACGCAGTATTTT.